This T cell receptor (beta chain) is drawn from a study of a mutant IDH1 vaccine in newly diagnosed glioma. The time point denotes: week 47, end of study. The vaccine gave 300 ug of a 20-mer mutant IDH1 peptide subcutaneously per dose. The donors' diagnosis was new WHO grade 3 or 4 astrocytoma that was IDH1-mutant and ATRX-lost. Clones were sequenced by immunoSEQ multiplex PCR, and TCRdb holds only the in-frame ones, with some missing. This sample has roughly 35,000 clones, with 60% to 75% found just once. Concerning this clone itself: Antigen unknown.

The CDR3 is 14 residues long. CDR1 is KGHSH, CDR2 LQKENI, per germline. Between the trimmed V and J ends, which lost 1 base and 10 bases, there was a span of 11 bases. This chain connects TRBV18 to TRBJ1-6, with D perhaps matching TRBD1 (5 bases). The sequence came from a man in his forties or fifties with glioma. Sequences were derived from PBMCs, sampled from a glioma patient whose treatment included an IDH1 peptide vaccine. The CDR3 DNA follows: TGTGCCAGCTCACCACGTGAAGGGGAGTCACCCCTCCACTTT. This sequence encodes CASSPREGESPLHF.